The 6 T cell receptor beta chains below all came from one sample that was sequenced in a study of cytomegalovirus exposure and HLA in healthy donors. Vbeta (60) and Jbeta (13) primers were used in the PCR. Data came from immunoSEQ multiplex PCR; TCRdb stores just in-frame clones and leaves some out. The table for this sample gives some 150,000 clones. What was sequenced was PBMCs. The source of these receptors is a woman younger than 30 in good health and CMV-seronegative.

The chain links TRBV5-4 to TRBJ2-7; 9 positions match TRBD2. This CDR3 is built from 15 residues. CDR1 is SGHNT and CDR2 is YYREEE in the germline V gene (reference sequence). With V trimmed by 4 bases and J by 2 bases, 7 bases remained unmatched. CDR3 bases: TGTGCCAGCAGCCTGAGCGGGAGGCCCGCCTACGAGCAGTACTTC. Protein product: CASSLSGRPAYEQYF. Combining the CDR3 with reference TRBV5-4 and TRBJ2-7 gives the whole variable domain ETGVTQSPTHLIKTRGQQVTLRCSSQSGHNTVSWYQQALGQGPQFIFQYYREEENGRGNFPPRFSGLQFPNYSSELNVNALELDDSALYLCASSLSGRPAYEQYFGPGTRLTVT.

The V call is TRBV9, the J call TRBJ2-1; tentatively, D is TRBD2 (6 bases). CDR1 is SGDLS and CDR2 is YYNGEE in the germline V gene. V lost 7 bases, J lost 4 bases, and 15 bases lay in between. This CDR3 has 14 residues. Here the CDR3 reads CASAAGGGYNEQFF. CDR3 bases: TGTGCCAGCGCAGCGGGTGGAGGGTACAATGAGCAGTTCTTC.

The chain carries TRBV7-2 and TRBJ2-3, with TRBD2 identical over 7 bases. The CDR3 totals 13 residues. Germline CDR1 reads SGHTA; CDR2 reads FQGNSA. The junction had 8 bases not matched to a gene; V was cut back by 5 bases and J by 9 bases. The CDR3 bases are TGTGCCAGCAGCGTCCTCGGGCGGGAGACGCAGTATTTT. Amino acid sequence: CASSVLGRETQYF.

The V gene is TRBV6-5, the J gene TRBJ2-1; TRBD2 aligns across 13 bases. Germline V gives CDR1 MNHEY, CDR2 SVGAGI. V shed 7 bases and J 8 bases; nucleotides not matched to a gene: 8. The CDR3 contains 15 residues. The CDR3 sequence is CASNVGLAGVYEQFF. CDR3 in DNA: TGTGCCAGCAATGTTGGACTAGCGGGAGTCTATGAGCAGTTCTTC.

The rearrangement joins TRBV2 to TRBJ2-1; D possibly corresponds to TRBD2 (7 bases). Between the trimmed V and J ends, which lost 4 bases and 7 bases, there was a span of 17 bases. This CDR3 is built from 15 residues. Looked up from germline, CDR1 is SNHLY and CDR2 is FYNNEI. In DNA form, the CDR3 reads TGTGCCAGCAGTGGAAATTGGGGGGGCGGGAATGAGCAGTTCTTC. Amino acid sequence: CASSGNWGGGNEQFF.

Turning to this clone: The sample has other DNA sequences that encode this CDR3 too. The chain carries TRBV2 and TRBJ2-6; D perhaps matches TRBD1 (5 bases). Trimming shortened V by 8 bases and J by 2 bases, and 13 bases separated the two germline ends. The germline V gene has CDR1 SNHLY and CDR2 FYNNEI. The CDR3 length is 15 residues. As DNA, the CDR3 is TGTGCCAGCGGCAGGGATGGTGCTGGGGCCAACGTCCTGACTTTC. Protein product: CASGRDGAGANVLTF.